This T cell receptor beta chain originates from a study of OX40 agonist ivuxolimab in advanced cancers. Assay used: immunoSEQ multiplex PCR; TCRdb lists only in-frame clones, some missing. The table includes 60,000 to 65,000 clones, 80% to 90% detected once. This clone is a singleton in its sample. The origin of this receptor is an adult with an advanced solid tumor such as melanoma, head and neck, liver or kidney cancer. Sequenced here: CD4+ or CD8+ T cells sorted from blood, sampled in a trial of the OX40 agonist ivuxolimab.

The CDR3 DNA is TGTGCCAGCAGTTACCAGACTGGGGCCAACGTCCTGACTTTC. Its translation: CASSYQTGANVLTF. V usage is TRBV6-6 and J usage is TRBJ2-6; D remains unclear. V shed 2 bases and J shed 2 bases, with 4 bases lying between them. This CDR3 is built from 14 residues. Germline V gene sequence: CDR1 MNHNY, CDR2 SVGAGI (reference sequence).